What follows are 3 T cell receptor beta chains derived from one specimen sequenced in a study of T cell repertoires in cytomegalovirus infection. For these receptors, no antigen is known. TCRdb re-derived calls from the reads in MiXCR, one entry per CDR3 protein. This sample has around 360,000 distinct CDR3 sequences, with about 35% found just once. Sequencing was performed on cultured PBMCs, taken from culture after CMV antigen stimulation. The receptor set was obtained from a human donor in good health (CMV status not recorded). Some clones in this sample may be carry-over from other donors' samples.

The rearrangement uses TRBV7-3 and TRBJ2-7; TRBD2 is a possible D gene (5 bases). Trimming shortened V by 5 bases and J by 0 bases, and 11 bases separated the two germline ends. The CDR3 consists of 14 residues. Germline CDR1 is SGHTA and CDR2 is FQGTGA. The CDR3 here is CASSVDGLSYEQYF. The DNA of the CDR3 is TGTGCCAGCAGCGTCGACGGACTCTCCTACGAGCAGTACTTC.

This clonotype was counted a few times. The chain couples TRBV5-8 to TRBJ2-1, with 11 bases fitting TRBD2. V was clipped by 5 bases and J by 4 bases; unmatched bases: 11. The CDR3 length is 17 residues. In germline, CDR1 is SGHTS, CDR2 YDEGEE. The CDR3 is CASRTAGLAGLYNEQFF. The DNA of the CDR3 is TGTGCCAGCAGAACCGCCGGACTAGCGGGTCTATACAATGAGCAGTTCTTC.

The chain couples TRBV7-2 to TRBJ1-3, with D perhaps matching TRBD1 (5 bases). The CDR3 is 15 residues long. The V end lost 2 bases, the J end lost 4 bases, and 12 bases lay between the germline ends. Per germline, CDR1 SGHTA and CDR2 FQGNSA. This CDR3 reads CASSLYPRGGNTIYF. The DNA of the CDR3 is TGTGCCAGCAGCTTATATCCCCGGGGGGGAAACACCATATATTTT.